A selection of T cell receptor beta chains follows, all from one sample in a study of long-term antiretroviral therapy in people with HIV. Using immunoSEQ multiplex PCR, the repertoire was profiled, and TCRdb retains in-frame clones only, with some absent. The sample has around 20,000 clones, approximately 84% seen once. The specimen comprised unsorted PBMCs, sampled 0.9 years after starting antiretroviral therapy. These receptors all stem from a man between 18 and 29 years old with HIV. Each CDR3 is given with its conserved first and last residue. Fields, in order: D gene, CDR3 length, V gene, CDR3 protein. The D gene is left open where the match is weak.

- 16 TRBV5-4 CASSHPTALRQETQYF
TRBD2 16 TRBV7-7 CASSFSGATNTGELFF
- 13 TRBV5-5 CASSLDSWNEQFF
- 15 TRBV7-8 CASSPGGWGHTEAFF
TRBD1 14 TRBV2 CASRDRGHTDTQYF
- 13 TRBV7-2 CASSLAGNYGYTF
- 14 TRBV7-8 CASKAITTNEKLFF
- 16 TRBV18 CASSPVGGGGADTQYF
- 16 TRBV15 CATSRDLDSGANVLTF
- 13 TRBV5-6 CASGAVGRYEQYF
TRBD1 13 TRBV11-2 CASSFFRGYGYTF
- 16 TRBV6-4 CASSDSRGGEVNEQFF
- 13 TRBV9 CASSLGGGSEAFF
- 15 TRBV7-9 CASRSGGIANYGYTF
- 13 TRBV30 CAWSVLRNTEAFF
- 12 TRBV5-4 CASSRSTAPLHF
- 13 TRBV11-2 CASSSSVLVGYTF
- 12 TRBV5-1 CASSSPLGEQYF
- 14 TRBV6-6 CASSYRGAGSEAFF
- 13 TRBV6-1 CGTERIWNYGYTF
- 14 TRBV6-5 CASSLQATNTEAFF
TRBD2 13 TRBV7-2 CASTRAGGDTQYF
- 16 TRBV28 CATRFPGFALYNEQFF
- 16 TRBV4-1 CASSQVGQIPYNEQFF
- 14 TRBV7-3 CASSLDSPQVELFF
- 13 TRBV6-5 CASSSAQGGEQFF
- 13 TRBV30 CAWSVLGGTEAFF
TRBD1 13 TRBV29-1 CSVEDGDSYGYTF
- 14 TRBV2 CASSSQQYQETQYF
- 12 TRBV27 CASSTTLNEQFF
- 14 TRBV6-1 CASSEAVGEKEAFF
- 14 TRBV5-1 CASSSGPGYTEAFF
TRBD2 19 TRBV2 CASNGLAGSELWVYNEQFF
- 13 TRBV18 CASSSGVQETQYF
- 13 TRBV19 CASKAREDSPLHF
- 15 TRBV6-1 CASSEAGDGPYEQYF